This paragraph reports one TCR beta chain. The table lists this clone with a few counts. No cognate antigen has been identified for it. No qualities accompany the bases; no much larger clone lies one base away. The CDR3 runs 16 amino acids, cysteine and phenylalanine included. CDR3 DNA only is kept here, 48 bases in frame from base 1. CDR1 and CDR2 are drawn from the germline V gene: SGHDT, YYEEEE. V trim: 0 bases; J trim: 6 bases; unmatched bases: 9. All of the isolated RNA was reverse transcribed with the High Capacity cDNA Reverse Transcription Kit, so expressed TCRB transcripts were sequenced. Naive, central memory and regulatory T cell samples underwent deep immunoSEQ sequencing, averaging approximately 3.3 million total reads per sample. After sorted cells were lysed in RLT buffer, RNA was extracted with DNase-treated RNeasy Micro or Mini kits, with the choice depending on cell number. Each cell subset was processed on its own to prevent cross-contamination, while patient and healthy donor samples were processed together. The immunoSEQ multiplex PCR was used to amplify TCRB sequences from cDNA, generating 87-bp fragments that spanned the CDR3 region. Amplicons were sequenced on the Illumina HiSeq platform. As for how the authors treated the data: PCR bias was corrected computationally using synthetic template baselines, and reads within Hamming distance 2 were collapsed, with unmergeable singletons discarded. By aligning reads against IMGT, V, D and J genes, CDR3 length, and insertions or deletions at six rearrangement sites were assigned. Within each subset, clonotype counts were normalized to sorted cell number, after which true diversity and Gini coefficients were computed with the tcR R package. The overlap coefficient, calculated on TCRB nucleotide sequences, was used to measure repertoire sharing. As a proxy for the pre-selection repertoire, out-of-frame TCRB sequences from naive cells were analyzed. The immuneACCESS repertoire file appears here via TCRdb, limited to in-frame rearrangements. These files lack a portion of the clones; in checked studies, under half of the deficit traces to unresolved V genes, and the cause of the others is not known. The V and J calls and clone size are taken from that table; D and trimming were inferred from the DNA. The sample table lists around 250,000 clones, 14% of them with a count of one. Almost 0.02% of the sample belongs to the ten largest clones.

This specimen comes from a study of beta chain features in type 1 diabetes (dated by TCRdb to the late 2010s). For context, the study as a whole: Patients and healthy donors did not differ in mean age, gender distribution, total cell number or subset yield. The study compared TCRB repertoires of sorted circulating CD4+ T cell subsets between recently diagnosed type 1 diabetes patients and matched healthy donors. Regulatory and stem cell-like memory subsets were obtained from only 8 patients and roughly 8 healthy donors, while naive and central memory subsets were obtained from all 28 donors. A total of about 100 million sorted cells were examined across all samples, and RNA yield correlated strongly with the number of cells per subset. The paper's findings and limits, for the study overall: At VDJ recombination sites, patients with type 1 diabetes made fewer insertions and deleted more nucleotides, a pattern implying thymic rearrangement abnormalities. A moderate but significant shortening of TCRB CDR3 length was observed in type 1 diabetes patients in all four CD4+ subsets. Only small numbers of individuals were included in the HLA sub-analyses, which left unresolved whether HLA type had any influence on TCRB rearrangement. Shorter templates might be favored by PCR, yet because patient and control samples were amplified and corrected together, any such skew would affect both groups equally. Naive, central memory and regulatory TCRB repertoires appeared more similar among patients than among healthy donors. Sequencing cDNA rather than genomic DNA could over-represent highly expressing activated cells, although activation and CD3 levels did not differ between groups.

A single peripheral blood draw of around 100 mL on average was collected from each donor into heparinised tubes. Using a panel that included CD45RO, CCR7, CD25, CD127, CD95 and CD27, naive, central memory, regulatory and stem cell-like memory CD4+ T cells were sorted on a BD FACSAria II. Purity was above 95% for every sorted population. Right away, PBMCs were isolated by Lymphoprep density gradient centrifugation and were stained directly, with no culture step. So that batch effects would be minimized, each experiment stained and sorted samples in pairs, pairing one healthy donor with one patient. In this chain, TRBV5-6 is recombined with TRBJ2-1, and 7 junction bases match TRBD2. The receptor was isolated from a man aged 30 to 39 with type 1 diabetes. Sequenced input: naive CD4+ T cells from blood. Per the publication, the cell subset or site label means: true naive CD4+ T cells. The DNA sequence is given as TGTGCCAGCAGCTTGGAATCTCCGGGAGGAGCCAATGAGCAGTTCTTC. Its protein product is CASSLESPGGANEQFF.